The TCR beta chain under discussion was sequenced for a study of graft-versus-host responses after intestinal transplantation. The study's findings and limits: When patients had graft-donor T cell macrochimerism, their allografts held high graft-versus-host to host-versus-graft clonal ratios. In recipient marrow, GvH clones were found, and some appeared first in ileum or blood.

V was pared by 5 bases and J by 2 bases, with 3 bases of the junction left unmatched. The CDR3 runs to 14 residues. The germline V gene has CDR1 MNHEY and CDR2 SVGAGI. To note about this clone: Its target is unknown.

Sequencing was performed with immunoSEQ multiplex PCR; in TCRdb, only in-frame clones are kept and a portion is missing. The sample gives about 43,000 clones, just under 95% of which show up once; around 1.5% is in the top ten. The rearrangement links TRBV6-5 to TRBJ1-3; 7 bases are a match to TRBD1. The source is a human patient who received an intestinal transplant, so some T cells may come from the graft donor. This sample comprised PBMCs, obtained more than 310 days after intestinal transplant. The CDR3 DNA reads TGTGCCAGCAGTGGACAGGAGCCTGGAAACACCATATATTTT. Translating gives CASSGQEPGNTIYF.